This TCR beta chain was identified in a study of shared clonotypes between healthy human individuals. Using immunoSEQ multiplex PCR, the repertoire was profiled, and TCRdb retains in-frame clones only, with some absent. In the table there are 560,000 or so clones, 95% to 97% of which are singletons. CDR1 SGHTA and CDR2 FQGNSA come from the germline V gene. The CDR3 runs 16 residues. Trimming removed 3 bases from V and 6 bases from J; junction bases left unmatched: 12. Naive CD8 cells lacked CD45RO and underwent positive selection for CCR7, leaving out terminally differentiated effector memory CD45RA+ cells.

The TCR originated in a young woman in good health. What was sequenced was naive CD8+ T cells sorted from blood. The rearrangement uses TRBV7-2 and TRBJ2-7; 9 bases line up with TRBD1. The CDR3 sequence is CASSLDGTGQDSEQYF. In nucleotides, the CDR3 is TGTGCCAGCAGCTTGGACGGGACAGGGCAGGACAGCGAGCAGTACTTC.